These T cell receptor beta chains were read from a single sample in a study of blood T cell repertoires in COVID-19. Produced via immunoSEQ multiplex PCR; TCRdb's table is partial and in-frame only. The profile shows about 180,000 clones, roughly 79% of them singletons. The sequenced material came from peripheral blood. These receptors were taken from a woman in her sixties or seventies with acute or convalescent COVID-19. The CDR3 runs from the conserved cysteine through the conserved F or W. The order of the fields is clone size, D gene, J gene, V gene, CDR3 DNA, CDR3 protein. The D gene is left open where the match is weak. Not every row has a clone size; where given, it reads once, few, many or a size class.

NA,NA,TRBJ1-3,TRBV6-6,TGTGCCAGCAGTTATAGTATGCCTGGAAACACCATATATTTT,CASSYSMPGNTIYF
NA,TRBD2,TRBJ2-7,TRBV5-6,TGTGCCAGCAGCTTGGTACTAGCGGACTACGAGCAGTACTTC,CASSLVLADYEQYF
many,NA,TRBJ2-7,TRBV7-2,TGTGCCAGTAGAAAGACTTCAGACGGATACTACGAGCAGTACTTC,CASRKTSDGYYEQYF
NA,TRBD2,TRBJ2-5,TRBV18,TGTGCCAGCTCCCCCAAAGCGGGAGGTACGGGGGAGACCCAGTACTTC,CASSPKAGGTGETQYF
NA,TRBD2,TRBJ2-7,TRBV27,TGTGCCAGCAGGCTAAGCGGGAGTAGCTCCTACGAGCAGTACTTC,CASRLSGSSSYEQYF
NA,NA,TRBJ1-4,TRBV11-1,TGTGCCAGCAGCGACAGCTCAGTTAATGAAAAACTGTTTTTT,CASSDSSVNEKLFF
NA,TRBD2,TRBJ2-7,TRBV5-1,TGCGCCAGCGGATCGGCGGGAGTCTACGAGCAGTACTTC,CASGSAGVYEQYF
NA,NA,TRBJ2-1,TRBV23-1,TGCGCCAGCAGTCAAAGTGGCGGTTCCCACAATGAGCAGTTCTTC,CASSQSGGSHNEQFF
NA,NA,TRBJ2-7,TRBV3-1/TRBV3-2,TGTGCCAGCAGCCAAGGTTCGTGGTCGGCGGGGGCCTTCAACGAGCAGTACTTC,CASSQGSWSAGAFNEQYF
NA,NA,TRBJ1-1,TRBV28,TGTGCCAGCAGGAAAGACAGGAACACTGAAGCTTTCTTT,CASRKDRNTEAFF
NA,NA,TRBJ1-4,TRBV6-5,TGTGCCAGCAGGGCAGGGCTTAATGAAAAACTGTTTTTT,CASRAGLNEKLFF
NA,TRBD2,TRBJ2-5,TRBV5-1,TGCGCCAGCAGCTTGGGGCTAGCGGGAAGAGAGACCCAGTACTTC,CASSLGLAGRETQYF
NA,TRBD1,TRBJ2-4,TRBV29-1,TGCAGCGTTGGATGGACAGGGTCGAACATTCAGTACTTC,CSVGWTGSNIQYF
NA,TRBD2,TRBJ2-2,TRBV5-1,TGCGCCAGCAGCTTGAGCGGGAGGGTCACCGGGGAGCTGTTTTTT,CASSLSGRVTGELFF
NA,TRBD2,TRBJ2-3,TRBV7-3,TGTGCCAGCAGCTTAGTCGGGAGGCCCACAGATACGCAGTATTTT,CASSLVGRPTDTQYF
NA,NA,TRBJ2-3,TRBV7-3,TGTGCCAGCAGCCAATCCGGTGATCATACGCAGTATTTT,CASSQSGDHTQYF
NA,TRBD2,TRBJ2-1,TRBV5-1,TGCGCCAGCAGACAGACTAGCGGCAAGTACAATGAGCAGTTCTTC,CASRQTSGKYNEQFF
NA,NA,TRBJ1-1,TRBV12-3/TRBV12-4,TGTGCCAGCAGCCACTTGACAGGTGAAGCTTTCTTT,CASSHLTGEAFF
few,TRBD1,TRBJ2-5,TRBV7-8,TGTGCCAGCAGCCCAGGACAGGGTGTCCAAGAGACCCAGTACTTC,CASSPGQGVQETQYF
NA,NA,TRBJ1-2,TRBV10-3,TGTGCCATCAAGTCAGACACCCATTTCTATGGCTACACCTTC,CAIKSDTHFYGYTF
NA,NA,TRBJ2-6,TRBV5-1,TGCGCCACCCGTACCAGTTCTGGGGCCAACGTCCTGACTTTC,CATRTSSGANVLTF
NA,NA,TRBJ1-2,TRBV6-5,TGTGCCAGCACACAGGGTTGGGGCTACACCTTC,CASTQGWGYTF
NA,NA,TRBJ2-1,TRBV4-1,TGCGCCAGCAGCCATTCGGCCGGGAATGAGCAGTTCTTC,CASSHSAGNEQFF
few,NA,TRBJ1-3,TRBV7-6,TGTGCCAGCAGCTTATTGGGACAAAGCTCTGGAAACACCATATATTTT,CASSLLGQSSGNTIYF
NA,TRBD1,TRBJ2-7,TRBV14,TGTGCCAGCAGCCATCTGGCAGGGGGAGTCGACACGGTTTTGCCGATCCCATTTTGTAACGAGCAGTACTTC,CASSHLAGGVDTVLPIPFCNEQYF
NA,NA,TRBJ1-1,TRBV5-1,TGCGCCAGCAGCCGGGGGGGCTCACAGGTGAACACTGAAGCTTTCTTT,CASSRGGSQVNTEAFF
NA,NA,TRBJ2-1,TRBV9,TGTGCCAGCAGTCTTATGCCCGGGAACAATGAGCAGTTCTTC,CASSLMPGNNEQFF
NA,TRBD2,TRBJ2-7,TRBV15,TGTGCCACCAGCAGACCAGGGACTAGCGGATACGAGCAGTACTTC,CATSRPGTSGYEQYF
NA,NA,TRBJ2-7,TRBV21-1,TGTGCCAGCACAGGGGCTTCCTACGAGCAGTACTTC,CASTGASYEQYF
NA,TRBD1,TRBJ1-2,TRBV12-5,TGTGCTAGTGGTTTGGGGGGACAGATTTTCTATGGCTACACCTTC,CASGLGGQIFYGYTF
NA,NA,TRBJ2-7,TRBV5-1,TGCGCCAGCAGCCCGGGCTACGAGCAGTACTTC,CASSPGYEQYF
NA,NA,TRBJ1-2,TRBV19,TGTGCCAGTAGTAGGCAGGGCAAAGATGGCTACACCTTC,CASSRQGKDGYTF